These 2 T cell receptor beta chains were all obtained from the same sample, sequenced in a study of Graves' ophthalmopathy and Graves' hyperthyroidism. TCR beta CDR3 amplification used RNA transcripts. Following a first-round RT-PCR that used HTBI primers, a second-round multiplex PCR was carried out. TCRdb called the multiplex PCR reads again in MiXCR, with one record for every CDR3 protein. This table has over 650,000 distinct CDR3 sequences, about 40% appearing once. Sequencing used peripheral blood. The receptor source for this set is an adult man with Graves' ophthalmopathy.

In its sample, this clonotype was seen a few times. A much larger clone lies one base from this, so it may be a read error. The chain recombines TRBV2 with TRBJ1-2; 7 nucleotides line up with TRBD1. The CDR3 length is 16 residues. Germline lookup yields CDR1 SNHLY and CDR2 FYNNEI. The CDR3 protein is CASTRDRHLANCGYTF. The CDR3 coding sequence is TGTGCCAGCACTCGGGACAGACACTTAGCTAACTGTGGCTACACCTTC.

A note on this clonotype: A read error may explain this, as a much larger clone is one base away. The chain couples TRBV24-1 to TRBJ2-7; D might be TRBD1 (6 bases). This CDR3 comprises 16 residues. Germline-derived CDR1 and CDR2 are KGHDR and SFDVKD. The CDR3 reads CAISEPSRGSSYEQYF. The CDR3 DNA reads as TGTGCCATCAGTGAACCCTCCAGGGGCAGCTCCTACGAGCAGTACTTC.